In its sample, the clone carrying this TCR beta chain was seen a few times. V was shortened by 4 bases and J by 4 bases, with 9 bases between the two germline ends. The CDR3 is made up of 13 amino acids. The germline CDR1 and CDR2 sequences are SGDLS and YYNGEE. Each CDR3 protein is one row after TCRdb ran MiXCR on the RT-PCR reads. Here the sample spans fewer than 500,000 distinct CDR3 sequences, 16% being singletons. This sample is drawn from a study of patients and donors after allogeneic stem cell transplantation. The chain uses TRBV9 and TRBJ1-5; tentative D call: TRBD1 (5 bases). This TCR came from a human donor who was either an allogeneic HSCT recipient or a stem cell or donor lymphocyte infusion donor (not recorded which). It is not recorded whose cells these are; they may come from a transplant donor. Sample: blood, either unsorted or a sorted T cell fraction (not recorded which). The CDR3 DNA reads as TGTGCCAGCAGCACAGGATCTAATCAGCCCCAGCATTTT. Translation: CASSTGSNQPQHF.